A selection of T cell receptor beta chains follows, all from one sample in a study of blood T cell repertoires in COVID-19. TCRdb's table, derived via immunoSEQ multiplex PCR, lists solely in-frame clones and lacks some. Of fewer than 200,000 clones listed, roughly four fifths were seen once; the top ten hold about 7.2%. The sequenced material came from PBMCs or T cells enriched from blood (not recorded which). The source is a man aged 50-60 years who had recovered from COVID-19. CDR3s include the opening cysteine and the closing phenylalanine or tryptophan. Each record gives: D gene, V gene, J gene, clone size, CDR3 protein, CDR3 DNA. A D gene is named only where the DNA matches it firmly. Only part of the rows carry a size: once, few, many, or a class if the clone is expanded.

TRBD2	TRBV4-3	TRBJ2-3	-	CASSQDPSGGPLDTQYF	TGCGCCAGCAGCCAAGACCCCAGCGGGGGCCCTCTAGATACGCAGTATTTT
-	TRBV5-6	TRBJ1-1	-	CASSGRGLWGTEAFF	TGTGCCAGCAGCGGCAGGGGCCTCTGGGGCACTGAAGCTTTCTTT
TRBD1	TRBV7-8	TRBJ2-3	-	CASSLTTGLITDTQYF	TGTGCCAGCAGCTTGACGACAGGGTTAATCACAGATACGCAGTATTTT
-	TRBV30	TRBJ2-7	-	CAWSLDNSYEQYF	TGTGCCTGGAGCTTGGACAACTCCTACGAGCAGTACTTC
TRBD2	TRBV30	TRBJ2-6	-	CAWSGRAGAGSGANVLTF	TGTGCCTGGAGTGGACGAGCGGGGGCCGGCTCTGGGGCCAACGTCCTGACTTTC
TRBD1	TRBV11-3	TRBJ2-7	-	CASSFPTGSASYEQYF	TGTGCCAGCAGCTTCCCGACAGGGTCAGCCTCCTACGAGCAGTACTTC
-	TRBV7-6	TRBJ2-1	-	CASSPSIGQLLNEQFF	TGTGCCAGCAGCCCATCCATAGGACAGTTACTTAATGAGCAGTTCTTC
-	TRBV12-3/TRBV12-4	TRBJ1-2	once	CASSLGQNYGYTF	TGTGCCAGCAGTTTAGGCCAGAACTATGGCTACACCTTC
TRBD2	TRBV30	TRBJ2-3	-	CAWSDSPGLAGPEYF	TGTGCCTGGAGCGATTCCCCCGGACTAGCGGGGCCCGAGTATTTT
-	TRBV19	TRBJ2-7	-	CASSKNREPYEQYF	TGTGCCAGTAGTAAAAACAGGGAACCATACGAGCAGTACTTC
-	TRBV10-3	TRBJ2-3	-	CAISTKGSTDTQYF	TGTGCCATCAGCACAAAGGGGAGCACAGATACGCAGTATTTT
-	TRBV25-1	TRBJ1-4	-	CASRQTGHATNEKLFF	TGTGCCAGCAGACAGACAGGCCATGCAACTAATGAAAAACTGTTTTTT
-	TRBV7-9	TRBJ2-3	few	CASSLARRADTQYF	TGTGCCAGCAGCTTAGCGAGGCGCGCAGATACGCAGTATTTT
-	TRBV18	TRBJ2-6	-	CASSPTGSGANVLTF	TGTGCCAGCTCACCAACGGGTTCTGGGGCCAACGTCCTGACTTTC
TRBD1	TRBV5-4	TRBJ1-2	-	CASSLEQGADYGYTF	TGTGCCAGCAGCTTGGAACAGGGGGCCGACTATGGCTACACCTTC
TRBD2	TRBV5-1	TRBJ2-3	-	CASSLSTSGSTDTQYF	TGCGCCAGCAGCTTGAGTACTAGCGGTAGCACAGATACGCAGTATTTT
-	TRBV7-2	TRBJ2-7	-	CASSSVQGSYEQYF	TGTGCCAGCAGCTCGGTGCAGGGCTCCTACGAGCAGTACTTC